The 18 T cell receptor beta chains presented below share a single source sample, sequenced in a study of T cell responses to AZD1222 COVID-19 vaccine. Profiled with immunoSEQ multiplex PCR; TCRdb holds only in-frame clones, not every one. This table has 95,000 to 150,000 clones, 85% to 90% appearing once. The sample in question was peripheral blood, obtained on day 0 of AZD1222 vaccination. The receptors here all came from an adult in good health.

The chain has TRBV3-1 (or the pseudogene TRBV3-2) and TRBJ1-1, with 7 bases aligning to TRBD1. Germline values: CDR1 LGHDT, CDR2 YNNKEL (reference sequence). The V segment lost 5 bases and the J segment 4 bases; nucleotides outside the gene matches: 1. The CDR3 runs 12 residues. CDR3 sequence reads: CASSTGATEAFF. As DNA, the CDR3 is TGTGCCAGCAGCACAGGGGCCACTGAAGCTTTCTTT.

Only one count was recorded for this clone. The chain employs TRBV10-3 and TRBJ1-6, with 8 nucleotides matching TRBD1. V lost 6 bases, J lost 7 bases, and 2 bases stayed unmatched. Germline values: CDR1 ENHRY, CDR2 SYGVKD. This CDR3 has 13 amino acids. Here the CDR3 reads CAIRQGENSPLHF. Written as DNA, the CDR3 is TGTGCCATCAGACAGGGGGAAAATTCACCCCTCCACTTT.

This chain joins TRBV28 and TRBJ1-4, with D tentatively TRBD1 (6 bases). Trimming took off 2 bases at V and 1 base at J, with 8 bases between the two ends. The CDR3 has 15 amino acids. CDR1 MDHEN and CDR2 SYDVKM come from the germline V gene. This CDR3 reads CASSLLGGTNEKLFF. The CDR3 nucleotides are TGTGCCAGCAGTTTACTAGGGGGAACTAATGAAAAACTGTTTTTT.

The chain is built from TRBV2 and TRBJ1-1, with 8 nucleotides matching TRBD1. The CDR3 has 17 amino acids. The germline V gene has CDR1 SNHLY and CDR2 FYNNEI. V lost 6 bases, J lost 1 base, and 13 bases stayed unmatched. Here the CDR3 DNA reads TGTGCCAGCAGCACGGACAGGGACAAAATGGGGAACACTGAAGCTTTCTTT. Amino acid sequence: CASSTDRDKMGNTEAFF.

The gene calls are TRBV10-3 and TRBJ2-3; maybe TRBD2 (6 bases). The CDR3 sequence is 15 residues long. Trimming took off 2 bases at V and 5 bases at J, with 14 bases between the two ends. The germline CDR1 and CDR2 sequences are ENHRY and SYGVKD. In nucleotides, the CDR3 is TGTGCCATCAGTGAGGAGGTAGCGGCCCGAGATACGCAGTATTTT. It is translated as CAISEEVAARDTQYF.

V and J are TRBV7-2 and TRBJ1-1; TRBD1 agrees at 8 bases. The V gene end was trimmed by 5 bases and the J gene end by 4 bases; junction bases not matched to a gene: 6. Germline values: CDR1 SGHTA, CDR2 FQGNSA. The CDR3 is 14 residues long. Written as DNA, the CDR3 is TGTGCCAGCAGCGCCGGACAGGGTATCACTGAAGCTTTCTTT. This codes for CASSAGQGITEAFF.

This clone was seen only once. CDR3 in DNA: TGTGCCAGCAGCTTACGGGAAGCAAATACTTCACCCCTCCACTTT. This codes for CASSLREANTSPLHF. The J gene is TRBJ1-6, the V gene TRBV7-3, with unresolved D. V lost 2 bases to trimming and J lost 9 bases, with 14 bases between them. CDR1 and CDR2 (germline): SGHTA, FQGTGA. This CDR3 region has 15 residues.

This sequence joins TRBV6-1 and TRBJ2-2, with D uncertain. V lost 1 base and J lost 7, with 7 bases in between. In germline, CDR1 is MNHNS, CDR2 SASEGT. This CDR3 has 13 amino acids. DNA of the CDR3: TGTGCCAGCAGTGAAGTGCGAGTCGGGGAGCTGTTTTTT. Translation gives CASSEVRVGELFF.

This clone appeared a single time. The chain recombines TRBV19 with TRBJ2-1, with a tentative D call TRBD1 (5 bases). V was clipped by 10 bases and J by 5 bases, with 18 bases between them. CDR3 length: 14 residues. The germline V gene encodes CDR1 LNHDA and CDR2 SQIVND (reference sequence). The CDR3 DNA is TGTGCCACCCACCATCGGGCAGGGAACAATGAGCAGTTCTTC. Protein sequence: CATHHRAGNNEQFF.

The chain combines TRBV10-3 with TRBJ1-1; TRBD1 matches 8 bases. Germline CDR1 and CDR2: ENHRY and SYGVKD. V dropped 4 bases and J dropped 1; count of bases not matched to a gene: 8. The CDR3 has 16 amino acids. The CDR3 region has the DNA TGTGCCATCAGTGTCTCAGGGGGCAGGGCGAACACTGAAGCTTTCTTT. This translates into CAISVSGGRANTEAFF.

The CDR3 DNA follows: TGTGCCAGCAGCTTGAGGGTAGGGGCGTCCTACGAGCAGTACTTC. Amino acids: CASSLRVGASYEQYF. This chain connects TRBV7-2 to TRBJ2-7, with D possibly called TRBD1 or TRBD2 (5 bases each). This CDR3 has 15 amino acids. Trimming stripped 3 bases from V and 1 base from J, with 13 bases between. Looked up from germline, CDR1 is SGHTA and CDR2 is FQGNSA. Filled out from reference TRBV7-2 and TRBJ2-7, the complete variable domain reads GAGVSQSPSNKVTEKGKDVELRCDPISGHTALYWYRQSLGQGLEFLIYFQGNSAPDKSGLPSDRFSAERTGGSVSTLTIQRTQQEDSAVYLCASSLRVGASYEQYFGPGTRLTVT.

The sample holds one count of this clone. The chain uses TRBV6-5 and TRBJ2-3; D not certain. Trimming cost V 8 bases and J 0 bases, with 12 bases left between them. The CDR3 is made up of 14 amino acids. The germline V gene has CDR1 MNHEY and CDR2 SVGAGI. The CDR3 region has the DNA TGTGCCAGCTGGGGTCCCCTCAGCACAGATACGCAGTATTTT. Translation: CASWGPLSTDTQYF.

This clone was recorded only once. The chain carries TRBV9 and TRBJ2-1, with TRBD2 matching 8 bases. Per germline, CDR1 SGDLS and CDR2 YYNGEE. Losses at the gene ends were 0 bases for V and 2 bases for J; bases not matched to a gene: 7. This CDR3 has 17 amino acids. The CDR3 spells CASSVVDGGATYNEQFF. The CDR3 DNA sequence: TGTGCCAGCAGCGTAGTTGACGGGGGGGCCACCTACAATGAGCAGTTCTTC.

The rearrangement links TRBV4-3 to TRBJ1-2, with a possible D match to TRBD1 (5 bases). Germline V gives CDR1 LGHNA, CDR2 YSLEER. The CDR3 runs 13 residues. Trimming stripped 1 base from V and 5 bases from J, with 8 bases between. The CDR3 DNA sequence: TGCGCCAGCAGCCAAGCGGGACTGTATGGCTACACCTTC. Protein: CASSQAGLYGYTF.

Concerning this clone itself: This could be a read error, since a much larger clone is one nucleotide away. V usage is TRBV11-1 and J usage is TRBJ2-2; D not certain. The CDR3 length is 12 residues. Germline CDR1 is SGHAT and CDR2 is FQDESV (reference sequence). Trimming removed 0 bases from V and 7 bases from J, with 3 bases in between. CDR3 loop: CASSLASGELFF. The CDR3 bases are TGTGCCAGCAGCTTAGCTAGCGGGGAGCTGTTTTTT.

The rearrangement uses TRBV9 and TRBJ1-6; D unresolved. This CDR3 has 15 amino acids. Trimming took off 0 bases at V and 7 bases at J, with 11 bases between the two ends. CDR1 is SGDLS and CDR2 is YYNGEE in the germline V gene. CDR3 sequence: CASSVVGDSNSPLHF. Here the CDR3 DNA reads TGTGCCAGCAGCGTAGTTGGGGATTCCAATTCACCCCTCCACTTT.

This clone has only a few counts. The chain combines TRBV12-5 with TRBJ2-2, with TRBD1 matching over 9 bases. CDR1 and CDR2 from the germline V gene are LGHNT and FRNRAP. The CDR3 length is 16 residues. Trimming took 1 base from V and 7 from J; bases not matched to a gene: 7. The CDR3 DNA sequence: TGTGCTAGTGGTTTGGGTTCTGGACAGGGGCACGGGGAGCTGTTTTTT. This codes for CASGLGSGQGHGELFF.

The chain carries TRBV30 and TRBJ2-3, with D unclear. Germline CDR1 GTSNPN, CDR2 SVGIG (reference sequence). Trimming took 3 bases from V and 0 from J, leaving 19 bases between them. This CDR3 has 17 residues. The CDR3 DNA is TGTGCCTGGAGGCTTTATCGGGCGACTGGGAGCACAGATACGCAGTATTTT. This encodes CAWRLYRATGSTDTQYF.